The clone carrying this TCR beta chain was counted between two and nine times. The CDR3 is made up of 15 amino acids. V was trimmed by 3 bases and J by 0 bases, leaving 6 bases between them. Germline-derived CDR1 and CDR2 are SGHTA and FQGTGA. Regarding time point: patch test 2, 6 weeks after DPC sensitization. Documented treatment: therapeutic diphenylcyclopropenone sensitization with weekly scalp DPC. The sample is drawn from a study of human T cells and chemical hapten exposure. TCRdb analysed the RACE reads with MiXCR anew, one entry per CDR3 protein. This table has 100,000 or so distinct CDR3 sequences, approximately 8.6% appearing once.

The chain uses TRBV7-3 and TRBJ2-6; D possibly corresponds to TRBD2 (5 bases). The TCR sequence derives from a woman aged 35 to 49 with alopecia areata. Some clones in this sample may be carry-over from other donors' samples. This specimen was whole blood, taken in connection with sensitization to the hapten diphenylcyclopropenone (DPC). This chain's CDR3 is CASSLGSSGANVLTF. CDR3 nucleotide sequence: TGTGCCAGCAGCTTGGGGAGCTCTGGGGCCAACGTCCTGACTTTC.